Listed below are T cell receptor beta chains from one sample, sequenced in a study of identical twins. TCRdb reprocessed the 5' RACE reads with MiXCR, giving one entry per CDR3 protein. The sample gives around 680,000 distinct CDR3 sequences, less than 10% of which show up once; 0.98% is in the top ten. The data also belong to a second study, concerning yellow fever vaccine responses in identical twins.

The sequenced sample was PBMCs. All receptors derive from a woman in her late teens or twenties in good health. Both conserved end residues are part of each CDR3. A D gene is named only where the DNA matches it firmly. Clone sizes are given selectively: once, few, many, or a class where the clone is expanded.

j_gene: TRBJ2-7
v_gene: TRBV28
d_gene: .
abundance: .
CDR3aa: CASRNRVRSSYEQYF
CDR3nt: TGTGCCAGCAGGAACAGGGTCAGGAGCTCCTACGAGCAGTACTTC

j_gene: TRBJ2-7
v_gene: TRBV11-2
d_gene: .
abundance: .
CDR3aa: CASSLAPGGKGQYF
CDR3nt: TGTGCCAGCAGCTTAGCTCCAGGTGGAAAAGGGCAGTACTTC

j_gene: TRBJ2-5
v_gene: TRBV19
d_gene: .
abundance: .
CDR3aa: CASSIKTGGGNRQETQYF
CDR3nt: TGTGCCAGTAGTATAAAAACTGGTGGGGGGAACCGCCAAGAGACCCAGTACTTC

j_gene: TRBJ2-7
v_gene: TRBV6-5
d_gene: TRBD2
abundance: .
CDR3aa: CASSYGVAGFSYEQYF
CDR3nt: TGTGCCAGCAGTTACGGGGTAGCGGGTTTCTCCTACGAGCAGTACTTC

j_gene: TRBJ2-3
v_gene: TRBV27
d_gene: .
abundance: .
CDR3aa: CASSSPKADTQYF
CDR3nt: TGTGCCAGCAGCTCGCCTAAGGCAGATACGCAGTATTTT

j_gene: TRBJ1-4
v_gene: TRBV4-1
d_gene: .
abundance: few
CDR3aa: CASSRELDEKLFF
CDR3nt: TGCGCCAGCAGCCGAGAGTTGGATGAAAAACTGTTTTTT

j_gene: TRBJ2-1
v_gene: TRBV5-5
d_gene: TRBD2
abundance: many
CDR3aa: CASSETPYPGLEREQFF
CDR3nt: TGTGCCAGCAGCGAAACCCCATACCCGGGACTAGAGAGGGAGCAGTTCTTC

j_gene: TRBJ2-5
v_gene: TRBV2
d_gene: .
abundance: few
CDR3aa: CASSEGQGLETQYF
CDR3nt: TGTGCCAGCAGTGAAGGACAGGGACTAGAGACCCAGTACTTC

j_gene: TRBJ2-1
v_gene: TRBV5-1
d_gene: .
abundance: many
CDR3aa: CASSLVDASYNEQFF
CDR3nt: TGCGCCAGCAGCTTGGTTGACGCATCCTACAATGAGCAGTTCTTC

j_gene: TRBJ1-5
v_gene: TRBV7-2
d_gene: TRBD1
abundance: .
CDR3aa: CASSLVGTGGRQPQHF
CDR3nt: TGTGCCAGCAGCTTAGTTGGGACAGGGGGCCGCCAGCCCCAGCATTTT

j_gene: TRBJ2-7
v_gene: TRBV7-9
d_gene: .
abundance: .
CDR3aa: CASSASSGFTTYEQYF
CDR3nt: TGTGCCAGCAGCGCATCCTCAGGCTTTACCACCTACGAGCAGTACTTC

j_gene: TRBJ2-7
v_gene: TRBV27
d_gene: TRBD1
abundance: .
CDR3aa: CASSFSSGGGEQYF
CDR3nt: TGTGCCAGCAGTTTCTCGTCAGGGGGCGGCGAGCAGTACTTC

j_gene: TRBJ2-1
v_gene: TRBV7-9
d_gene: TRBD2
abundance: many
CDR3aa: CASSHRTASGSPHEQFF
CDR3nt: TGTGCCAGCAGCCACCGGACTGCTAGCGGGAGCCCCCATGAGCAGTTCTTC

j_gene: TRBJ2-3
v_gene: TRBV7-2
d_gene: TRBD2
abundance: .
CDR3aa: CASSRQGLAGADTQYF
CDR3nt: TGTGCCAGCAGCCGACAGGGACTAGCGGGGGCAGATACGCAGTATTTT

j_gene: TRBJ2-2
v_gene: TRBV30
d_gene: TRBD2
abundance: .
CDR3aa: CAWSGLAGGTGELFF
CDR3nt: TGTGCCTGGAGTGGACTAGCGGGGGGCACCGGGGAGCTGTTTTTT

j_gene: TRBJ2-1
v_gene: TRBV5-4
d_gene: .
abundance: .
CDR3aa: CASSFRAPGPNEQFF
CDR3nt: TGTGCCAGCAGCTTCCGAGCACCGGGACCGAATGAGCAGTTCTTC

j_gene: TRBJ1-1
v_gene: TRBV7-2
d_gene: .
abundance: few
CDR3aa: CAIRDDVQKGTEAFF
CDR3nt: TGTGCAATTCGGGACGATGTTCAGAAGGGCACTGAAGCTTTCTTT

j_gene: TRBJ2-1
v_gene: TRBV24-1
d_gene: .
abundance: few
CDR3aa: CATRDGKSYNEQFF
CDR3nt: TGTGCCACCCGTGACGGGAAAAGCTACAATGAGCAGTTCTTC

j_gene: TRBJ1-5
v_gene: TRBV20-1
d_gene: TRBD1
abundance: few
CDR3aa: CSARANRGGNQPQHF
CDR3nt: TGCAGTGCTAGAGCTAACAGGGGTGGCAATCAGCCCCAGCATTTT

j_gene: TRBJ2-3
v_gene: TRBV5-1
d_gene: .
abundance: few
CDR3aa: CASSLQHITSTDTQYF
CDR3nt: TGCGCCAGCAGCTTGCAGCATATAACAAGCACAGATACGCAGTATTTT

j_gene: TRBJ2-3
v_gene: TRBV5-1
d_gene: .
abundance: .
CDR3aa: CASSFASPTDTQYF
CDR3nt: TGCGCCAGCAGCTTTGCCAGTCCCACAGATACGCAGTATTTT

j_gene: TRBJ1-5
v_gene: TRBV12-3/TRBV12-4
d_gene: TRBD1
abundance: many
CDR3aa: CASRSGTGPNQPQHF
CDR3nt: TGTGCCAGCAGATCCGGGACAGGCCCCAATCAGCCCCAGCATTTT

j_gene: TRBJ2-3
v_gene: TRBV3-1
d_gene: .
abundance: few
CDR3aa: CASSHNYWDTQYF
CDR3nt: TGTGCCAGCAGCCATAATTACTGGGATACGCAGTATTTT

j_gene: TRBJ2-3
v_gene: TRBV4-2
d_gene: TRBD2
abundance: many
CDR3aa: CASSQGYRPGLAGRTSTDTQYF
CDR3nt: TGTGCCAGCAGCCAAGGGTATCGACCGGGACTAGCGGGGAGAACTAGCACAGATACGCAGTATTTT

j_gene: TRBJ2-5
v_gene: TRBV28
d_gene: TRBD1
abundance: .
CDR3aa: CASSSLSGQDLETQYF
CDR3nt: TGTGCCAGCAGTTCCCTATCGGGACAGGACCTAGAGACCCAGTACTTC

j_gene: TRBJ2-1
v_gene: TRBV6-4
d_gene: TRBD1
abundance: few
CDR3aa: CASSDSGTGIYNEQFF
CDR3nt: TGTGCCAGCAGTGACTCGGGGACAGGGATCTACAATGAGCAGTTCTTC

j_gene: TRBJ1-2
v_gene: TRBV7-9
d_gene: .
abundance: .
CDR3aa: CASSLSATDYGYTF
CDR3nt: TGTGCCAGCAGCTTAAGTGCGACGGACTATGGCTACACCTTC

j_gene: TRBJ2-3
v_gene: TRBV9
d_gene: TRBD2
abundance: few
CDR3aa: CASSLFSGGSTDTQYF
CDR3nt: TGTGCCAGCAGCCTTTTTAGCGGGGGGAGCACAGATACGCAGTATTTT

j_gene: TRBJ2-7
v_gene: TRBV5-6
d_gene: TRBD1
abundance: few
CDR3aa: CASSFGTGGLEQYF
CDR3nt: TGTGCCAGCAGCTTTGGGACAGGGGGTTTGGAGCAGTACTTC

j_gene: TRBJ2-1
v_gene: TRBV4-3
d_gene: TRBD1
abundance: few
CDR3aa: CASSQWTGFSEQFF
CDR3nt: TGCGCCAGCAGCCAGTGGACAGGGTTTAGTGAGCAGTTCTTC

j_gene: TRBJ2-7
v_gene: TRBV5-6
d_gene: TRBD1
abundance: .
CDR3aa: CASSLTGGASYEQYF
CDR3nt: TGTGCCAGCAGCTTGACAGGGGGCGCCTCCTACGAGCAGTACTTC

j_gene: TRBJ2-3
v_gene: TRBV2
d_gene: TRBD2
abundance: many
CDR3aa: CASSGLAYTDTQYF
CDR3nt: TGTGCCAGCAGTGGACTAGCGTACACAGATACGCAGTATTTT

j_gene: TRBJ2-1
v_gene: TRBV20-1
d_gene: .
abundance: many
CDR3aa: CSARVRGYDYNEQFF
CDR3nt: TGCAGTGCTAGAGTAAGAGGATATGACTACAATGAGCAGTTCTTC

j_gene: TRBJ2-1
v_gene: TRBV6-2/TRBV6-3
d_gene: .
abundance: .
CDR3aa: CASSYPSGAGANNEQFF
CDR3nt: TGTGCCAGCAGTTACCCCTCGGGGGCGGGAGCGAACAATGAGCAGTTCTTC

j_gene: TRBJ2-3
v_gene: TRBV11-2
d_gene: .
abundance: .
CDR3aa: CASSLVIVADTQYF
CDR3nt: TGTGCCAGCAGCTTAGTCATAGTTGCAGATACGCAGTATTTT

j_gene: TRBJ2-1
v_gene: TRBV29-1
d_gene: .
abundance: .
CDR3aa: CSVGSPYNEQFF
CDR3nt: TGCAGCGTTGGTTCCCCCTACAATGAGCAGTTCTTC

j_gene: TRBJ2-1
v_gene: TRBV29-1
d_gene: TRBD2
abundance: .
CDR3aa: CSVSWTSGFNEQFF
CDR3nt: TGCAGCGTCTCGTGGACTAGCGGGTTCAATGAGCAGTTCTTC

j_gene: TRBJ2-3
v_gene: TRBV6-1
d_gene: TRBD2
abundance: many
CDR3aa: CASRGTSPSTDTQYF
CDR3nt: TGTGCCAGCCGCGGGACTAGTCCTAGCACAGATACGCAGTATTTT

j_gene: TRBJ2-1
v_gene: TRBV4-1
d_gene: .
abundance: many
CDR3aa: CASSQTRANKNSYNEQFF
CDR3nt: TGCGCCAGCAGCCAGACCCGGGCTAACAAAAACTCCTACAATGAGCAGTTCTTC

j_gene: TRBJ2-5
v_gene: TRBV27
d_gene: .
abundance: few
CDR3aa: CASSLRGRGRQETQYF
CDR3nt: TGTGCCAGCAGTCTCCGAGGCAGGGGTCGGCAAGAGACCCAGTACTTC

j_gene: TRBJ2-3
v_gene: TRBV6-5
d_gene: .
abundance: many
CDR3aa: CASRSSTDTQYF
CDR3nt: TGTGCCAGCAGGTCTAGCACAGATACGCAGTATTTT

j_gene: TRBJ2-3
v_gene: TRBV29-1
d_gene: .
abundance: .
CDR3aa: CSVEGQDRTDTQYF
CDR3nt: TGCAGCGTTGAAGGGCAGGACCGCACAGATACGCAGTATTTT

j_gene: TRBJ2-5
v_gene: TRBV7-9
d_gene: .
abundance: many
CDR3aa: CATPGEEETQYF
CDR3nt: TGTGCCACCCCGGGGGAAGAAGAGACCCAGTACTTC

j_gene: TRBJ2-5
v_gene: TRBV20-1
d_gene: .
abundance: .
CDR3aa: CSANGEETQYF
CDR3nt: TGCAGCGCGAACGGGGAAGAGACCCAGTACTTC

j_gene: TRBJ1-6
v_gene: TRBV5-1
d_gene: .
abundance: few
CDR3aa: CASSLRSDSPLHF
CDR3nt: TGCGCCAGCAGCTTGCGGAGTGATTCACCCCTCCACTTT

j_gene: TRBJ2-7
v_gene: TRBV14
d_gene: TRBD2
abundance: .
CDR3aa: CASSQERGGFYEQYF
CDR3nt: TGTGCCAGCAGCCAAGAGCGGGGGGGCTTTTACGAGCAGTACTTC

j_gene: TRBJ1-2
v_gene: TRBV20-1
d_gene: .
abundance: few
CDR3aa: CSARVGEGHGYTF
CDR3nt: TGCAGTGCTAGAGTGGGGGAAGGGCATGGCTACACCTTC

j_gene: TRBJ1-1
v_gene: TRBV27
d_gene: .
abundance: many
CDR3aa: CASSPALNTEAFF
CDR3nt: TGTGCCAGCAGCCCAGCCCTGAACACTGAAGCTTTCTTT

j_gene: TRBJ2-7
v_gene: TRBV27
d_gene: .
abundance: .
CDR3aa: CASSSPQGFSYEQYF
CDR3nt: TGTGCCAGCAGTTCCCCTCAGGGGTTCTCCTACGAGCAGTACTTC

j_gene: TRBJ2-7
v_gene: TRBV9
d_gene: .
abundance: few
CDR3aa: CASSLIAAPDYEQYF
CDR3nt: TGTGCCAGCAGCCTAATAGCGGCGCCGGATTACGAGCAGTACTTC

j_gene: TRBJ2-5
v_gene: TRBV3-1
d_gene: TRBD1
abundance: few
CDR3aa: CASSQTGGGQETQYF
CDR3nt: TGTGCCAGCAGCCAAACAGGGGGAGGCCAAGAGACCCAGTACTTC

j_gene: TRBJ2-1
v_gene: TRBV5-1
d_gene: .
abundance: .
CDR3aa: CASSPTGLPPDNEQFF
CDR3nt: TGCGCCAGCAGCCCGACGGGACTCCCGCCTGACAATGAGCAGTTCTTC

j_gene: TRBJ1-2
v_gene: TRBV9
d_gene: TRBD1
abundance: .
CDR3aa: CASSGTGTGARGYTF
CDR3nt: TGTGCCAGCAGCGGAACCGGGACAGGGGCGCGGGGCTACACCTTC

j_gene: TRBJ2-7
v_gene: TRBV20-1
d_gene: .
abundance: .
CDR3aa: CSAHRTPGIYEQYF
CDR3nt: TGCAGTGCCCATAGGACACCGGGCATATACGAGCAGTACTTC

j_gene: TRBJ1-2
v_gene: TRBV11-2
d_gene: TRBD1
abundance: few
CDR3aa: CASSSGQTIDYGYTF
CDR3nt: TGTGCCAGCAGCTCGGGACAGACGATCGACTATGGCTACACCTTC